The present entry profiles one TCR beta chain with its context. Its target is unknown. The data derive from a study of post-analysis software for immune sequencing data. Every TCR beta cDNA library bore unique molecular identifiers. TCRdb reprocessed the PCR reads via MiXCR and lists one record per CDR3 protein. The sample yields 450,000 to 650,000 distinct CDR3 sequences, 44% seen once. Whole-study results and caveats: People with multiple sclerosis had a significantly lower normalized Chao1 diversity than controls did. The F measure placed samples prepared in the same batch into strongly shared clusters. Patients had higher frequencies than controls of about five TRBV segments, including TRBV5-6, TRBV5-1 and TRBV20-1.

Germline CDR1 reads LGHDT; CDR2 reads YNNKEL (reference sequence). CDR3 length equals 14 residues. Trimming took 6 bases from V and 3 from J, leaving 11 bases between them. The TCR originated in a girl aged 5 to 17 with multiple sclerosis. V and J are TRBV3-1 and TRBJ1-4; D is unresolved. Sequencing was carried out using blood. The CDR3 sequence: CASRPSGSNEKLFF. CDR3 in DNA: TGTGCCAGCAGGCCTTCCGGTTCTAATGAAAAACTGTTTTTT.